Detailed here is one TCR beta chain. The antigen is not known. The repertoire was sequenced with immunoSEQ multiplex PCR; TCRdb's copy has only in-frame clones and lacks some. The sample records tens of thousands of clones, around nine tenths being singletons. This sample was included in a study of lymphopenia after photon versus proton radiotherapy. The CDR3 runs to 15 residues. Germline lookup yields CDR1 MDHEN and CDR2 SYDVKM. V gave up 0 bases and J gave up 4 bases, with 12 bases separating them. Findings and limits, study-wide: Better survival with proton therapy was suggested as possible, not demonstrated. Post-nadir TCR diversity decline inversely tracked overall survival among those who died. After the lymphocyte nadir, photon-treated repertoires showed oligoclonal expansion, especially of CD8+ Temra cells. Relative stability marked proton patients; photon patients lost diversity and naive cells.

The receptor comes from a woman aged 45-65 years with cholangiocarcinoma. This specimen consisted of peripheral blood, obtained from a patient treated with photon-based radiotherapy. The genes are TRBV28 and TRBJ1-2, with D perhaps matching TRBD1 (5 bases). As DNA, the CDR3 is TGTGCCAGCAGTTTATGGGCAGGGTGGGCCTATGGCTACACCTTC. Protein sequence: CASSLWAGWAYGYTF.